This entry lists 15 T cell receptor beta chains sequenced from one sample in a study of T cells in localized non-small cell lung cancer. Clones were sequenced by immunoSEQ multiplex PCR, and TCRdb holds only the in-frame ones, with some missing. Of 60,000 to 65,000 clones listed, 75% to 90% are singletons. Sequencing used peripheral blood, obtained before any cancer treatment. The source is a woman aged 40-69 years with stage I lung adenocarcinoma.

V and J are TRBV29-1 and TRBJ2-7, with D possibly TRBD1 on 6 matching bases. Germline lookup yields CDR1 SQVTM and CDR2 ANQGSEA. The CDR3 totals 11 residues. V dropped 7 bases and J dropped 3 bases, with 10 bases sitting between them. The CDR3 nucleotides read TGCAGCGCAGGGACATTCTACGAGCAGTACTTC. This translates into CSAGTFYEQYF.

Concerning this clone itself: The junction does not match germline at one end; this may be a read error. In nucleotides, the CDR3 is TGCACCAGCAGCCTCAGGGTTAATGAGCAGTTCTTC. This codes for CTSSLRVNEQFF. The chain employs TRBV5-1 and TRBJ2-1, with TRBD1 as a possible D gene (5 bases). This CDR3 spans 12 amino acids. Germline V gene sequence: CDR1 SGHRS, CDR2 YFSETQ.

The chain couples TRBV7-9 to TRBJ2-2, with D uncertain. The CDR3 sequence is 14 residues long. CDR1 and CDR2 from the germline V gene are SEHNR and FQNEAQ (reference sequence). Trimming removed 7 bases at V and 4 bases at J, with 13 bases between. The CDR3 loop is CASTREYSTGELFF. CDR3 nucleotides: TGTGCCAGCACACGAGAATATAGCACCGGGGAGCTGTTTTTT.

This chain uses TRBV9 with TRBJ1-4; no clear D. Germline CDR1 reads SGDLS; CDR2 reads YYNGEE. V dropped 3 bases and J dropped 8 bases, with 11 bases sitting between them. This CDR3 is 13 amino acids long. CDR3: CASSERTEEKLFF. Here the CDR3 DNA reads TGTGCCAGCAGCGAAAGGACTGAAGAAAAACTGTTTTTT.

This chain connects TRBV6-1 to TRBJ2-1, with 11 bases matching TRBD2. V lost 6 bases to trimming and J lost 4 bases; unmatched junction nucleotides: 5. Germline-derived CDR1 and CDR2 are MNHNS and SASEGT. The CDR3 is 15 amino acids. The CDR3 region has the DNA TGTGCCAGCAGCTCCGGACTAGCGGGTTACAATGAGCAGTTCTTC. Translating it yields CASSSGLAGYNEQFF.

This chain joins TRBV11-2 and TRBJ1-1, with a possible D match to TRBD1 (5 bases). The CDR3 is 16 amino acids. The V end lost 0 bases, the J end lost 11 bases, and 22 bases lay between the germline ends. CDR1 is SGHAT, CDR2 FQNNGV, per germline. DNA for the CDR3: TGTGCCAGCAGCTTAGATCGGGGCGTATTGAAGGGAGATGCTTTCTTT. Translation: CASSLDRGVLKGDAFF.

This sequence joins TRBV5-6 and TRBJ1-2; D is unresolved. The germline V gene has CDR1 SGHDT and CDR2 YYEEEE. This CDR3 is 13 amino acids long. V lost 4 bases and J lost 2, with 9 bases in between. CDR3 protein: CASSPITNYGYTF. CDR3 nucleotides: TGTGCCAGCAGCCCCATAACCAACTATGGCTACACCTTC.

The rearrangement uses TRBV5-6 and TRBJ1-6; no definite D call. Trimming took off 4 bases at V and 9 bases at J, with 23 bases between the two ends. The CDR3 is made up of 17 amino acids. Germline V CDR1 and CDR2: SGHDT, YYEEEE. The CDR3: CASSVAGMGSSGSPLHF. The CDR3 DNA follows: TGTGCCAGCAGCGTCGCAGGAATGGGTAGTTCCGGTTCACCCCTCCACTTT.

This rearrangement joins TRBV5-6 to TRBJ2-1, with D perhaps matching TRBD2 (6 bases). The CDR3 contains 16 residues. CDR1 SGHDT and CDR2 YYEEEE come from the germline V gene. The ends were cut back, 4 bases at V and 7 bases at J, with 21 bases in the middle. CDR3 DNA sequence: TGTGCCAGCAGCCCCCTCGTGGGGGGTAGAAGAAATGAGCAGTTCTTC. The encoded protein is CASSPLVGGRRNEQFF.

The CDR3 sequence: CASSSPWEGPTDTQYF. CDR3 coding DNA: TGTGCCAGCAGCTCTCCGTGGGAAGGCCCCACAGATACGCAGTATTTT. The chain employs TRBV5-4 and TRBJ2-3, with D uncertain. This CDR3 contains 16 residues. V was clipped by 3 bases and J by 2 bases, with 16 bases between them. Germline V CDR1 and CDR2: SGHNT, YYREEE (reference sequence).

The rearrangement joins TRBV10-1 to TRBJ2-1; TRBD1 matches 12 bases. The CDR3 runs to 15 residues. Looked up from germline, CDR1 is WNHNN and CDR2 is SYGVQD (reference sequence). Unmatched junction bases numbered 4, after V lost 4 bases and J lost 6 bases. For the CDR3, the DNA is TGCGCCAGCAGTGCACCGGGACAGGGGGCCAATGAGCAGTTCTTC. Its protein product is CASSAPGQGANEQFF.

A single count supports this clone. CDR3 bases: TGTGCCAGCAGCCCCCGGGTCGGAGATGGCTACACCTTC. It yields the protein CASSPRVGDGYTF. V usage is TRBV9 and J usage is TRBJ1-2, with D uncertain. Looked up from germline, CDR1 is SGDLS and CDR2 is YYNGEE. This CDR3 comprises 13 residues. V was shortened by 4 bases and J by 6 bases, with 13 bases between the two germline ends.

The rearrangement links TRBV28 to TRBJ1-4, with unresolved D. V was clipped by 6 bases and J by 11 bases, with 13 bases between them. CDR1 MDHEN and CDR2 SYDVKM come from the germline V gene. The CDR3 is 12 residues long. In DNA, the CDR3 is TGTGCCAGCAGCCCCTCGGCCCTGAAACTGTTTTTT. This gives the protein CASSPSALKLFF.

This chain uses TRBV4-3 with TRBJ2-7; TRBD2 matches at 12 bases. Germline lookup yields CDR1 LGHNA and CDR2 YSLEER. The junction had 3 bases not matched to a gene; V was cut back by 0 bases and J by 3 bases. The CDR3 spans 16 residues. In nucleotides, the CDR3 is TGCGCCAGCAGCCAAGAAAGACTAGCGGGAGTCTACGAGCAGTACTTC. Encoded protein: CASSQERLAGVYEQYF.

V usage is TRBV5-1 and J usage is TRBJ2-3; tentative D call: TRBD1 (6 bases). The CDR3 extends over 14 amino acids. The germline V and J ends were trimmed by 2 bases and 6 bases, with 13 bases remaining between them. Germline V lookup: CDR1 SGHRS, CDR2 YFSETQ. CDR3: CASSLARQADTQYF. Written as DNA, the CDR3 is TGCGCCAGCAGCTTAGCTCGACAGGCGGATACGCAGTATTTT.